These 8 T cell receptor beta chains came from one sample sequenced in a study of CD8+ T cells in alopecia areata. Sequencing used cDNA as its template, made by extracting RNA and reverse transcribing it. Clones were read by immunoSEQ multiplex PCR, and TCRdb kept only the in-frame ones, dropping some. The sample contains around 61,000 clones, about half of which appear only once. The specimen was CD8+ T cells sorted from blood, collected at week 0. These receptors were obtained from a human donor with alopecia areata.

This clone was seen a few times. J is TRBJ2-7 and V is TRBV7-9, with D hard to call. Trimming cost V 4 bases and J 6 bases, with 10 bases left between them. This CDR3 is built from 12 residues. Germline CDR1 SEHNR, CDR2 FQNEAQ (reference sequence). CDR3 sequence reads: CASSSDGREQYF. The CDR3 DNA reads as TGTGCCAGCAGCTCCGATGGACGCGAGCAGTACTTC.

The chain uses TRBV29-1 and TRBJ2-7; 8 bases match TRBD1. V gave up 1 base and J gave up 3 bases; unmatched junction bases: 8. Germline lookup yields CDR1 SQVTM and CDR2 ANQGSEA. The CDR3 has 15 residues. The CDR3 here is CSVEVVGTGDYEQYF. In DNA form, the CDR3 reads TGCAGCGTTGAAGTGGTGGGGACAGGAGACTACGAGCAGTACTTC.

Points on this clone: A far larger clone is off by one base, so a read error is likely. The CDR3 nucleotides read TGCGCCAGCAGCCCGGGACTAGCGGGGGCCTACGAGCAGTACTTC. The encoded protein is CASSPGLAGAYEQYF. V gene TRBV23-1 combines with J gene TRBJ2-7, with 14 bases that match TRBD2. TRBV23-1 is known as an ORF, though its function is uncertain. The CDR3 runs to 15 residues. The junction had 3 bases not matched to a gene; V was cut back by 6 bases and J by 2 bases.

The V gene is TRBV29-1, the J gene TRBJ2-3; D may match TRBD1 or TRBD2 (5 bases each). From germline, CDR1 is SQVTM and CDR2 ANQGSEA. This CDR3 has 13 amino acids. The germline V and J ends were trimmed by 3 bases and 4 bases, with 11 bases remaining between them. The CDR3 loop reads CSVEFGDPDTQYF. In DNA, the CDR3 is TGCAGCGTTGAGTTCGGGGACCCAGATACGCAGTATTTT.

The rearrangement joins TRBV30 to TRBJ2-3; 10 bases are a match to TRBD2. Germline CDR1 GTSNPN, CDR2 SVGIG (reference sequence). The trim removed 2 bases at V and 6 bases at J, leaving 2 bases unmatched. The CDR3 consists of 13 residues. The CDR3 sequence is CAWSSLAGDTQYF. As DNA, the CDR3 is TGTGCCTGGAGTTCACTAGCGGGGGATACGCAGTATTTT.

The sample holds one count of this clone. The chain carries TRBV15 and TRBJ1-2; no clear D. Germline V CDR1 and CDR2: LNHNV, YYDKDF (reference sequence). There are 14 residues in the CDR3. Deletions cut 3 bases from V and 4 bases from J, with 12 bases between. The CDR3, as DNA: TGTGCCACCAGCAGCAAAACAAACGTCTATGGCTACACCTTC. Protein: CATSSKTNVYGYTF.

CDR3 protein: CASSYVGGSRETQYF. CDR3 nucleotide sequence: TGTGCCAGCAGTTACGTCGGGGGCAGCCGGGAGACCCAGTACTTC. V gene TRBV6-5 combines with J gene TRBJ2-5; either TRBD1 or TRBD2 may supply D (6 bases each). V was pared by 2 bases and J by 5 bases, with 15 bases between. This CDR3 region has 15 residues. Per the germline V gene, CDR1 is MNHEY and CDR2 is SVGAGI.

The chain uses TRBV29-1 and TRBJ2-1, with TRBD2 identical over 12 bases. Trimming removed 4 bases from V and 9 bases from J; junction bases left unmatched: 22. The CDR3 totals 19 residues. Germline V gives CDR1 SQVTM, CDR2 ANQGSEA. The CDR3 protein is CSVGYPASGRAWSTVEQFF. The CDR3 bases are TGCAGCGTTGGGTATCCAGCTAGCGGGAGGGCCTGGAGCACCGTTGAGCAGTTCTTC.